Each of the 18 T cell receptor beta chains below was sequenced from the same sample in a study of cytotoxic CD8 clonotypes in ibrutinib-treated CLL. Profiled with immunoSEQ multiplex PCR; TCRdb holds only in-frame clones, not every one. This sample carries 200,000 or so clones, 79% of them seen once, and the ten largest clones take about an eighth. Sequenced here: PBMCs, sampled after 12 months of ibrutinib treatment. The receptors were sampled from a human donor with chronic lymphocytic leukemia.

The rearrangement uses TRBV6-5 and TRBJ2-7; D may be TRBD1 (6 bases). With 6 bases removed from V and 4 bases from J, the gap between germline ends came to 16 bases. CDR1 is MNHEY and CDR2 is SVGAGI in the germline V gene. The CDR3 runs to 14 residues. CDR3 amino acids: CASRAAGTPYEQYF. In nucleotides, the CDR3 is TGTGCCAGCAGAGCCGCCGGGACACCATACGAGCAGTACTTC.

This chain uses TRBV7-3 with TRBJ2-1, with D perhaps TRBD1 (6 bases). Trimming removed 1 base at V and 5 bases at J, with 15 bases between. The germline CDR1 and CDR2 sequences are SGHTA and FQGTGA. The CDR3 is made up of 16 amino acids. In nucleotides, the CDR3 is TGTGCCAGCAGCTTAAGGCCTCCGGGACAAAACAATGAGCAGTTCTTC. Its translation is CASSLRPPGQNNEQFF. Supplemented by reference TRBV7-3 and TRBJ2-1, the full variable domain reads GAGVSQTPSNKVTEKGKYVELRCDPISGHTALYWYRQSLGQGPEFLIYFQGTGAADDSGLPNDRFFAVRPEGSVSTLKIQRTERGDSAVYLCASSLRPPGQNNEQFFGPGTRLTVL.

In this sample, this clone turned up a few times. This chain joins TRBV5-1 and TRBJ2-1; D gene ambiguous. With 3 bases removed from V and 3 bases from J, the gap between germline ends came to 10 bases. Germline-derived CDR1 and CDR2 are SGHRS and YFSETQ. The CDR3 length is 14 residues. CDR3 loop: CASSSDSNYNEQFF. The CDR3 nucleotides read TGCGCCAGCAGCTCCGATTCAAACTACAATGAGCAGTTCTTC.

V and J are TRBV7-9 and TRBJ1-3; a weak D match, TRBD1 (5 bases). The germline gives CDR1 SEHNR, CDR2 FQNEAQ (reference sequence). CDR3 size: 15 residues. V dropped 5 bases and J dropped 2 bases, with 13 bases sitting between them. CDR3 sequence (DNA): TGTGCCAGCAGCCAGGTTAGGGGTACTGGAAACACCATATATTTT. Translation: CASSQVRGTGNTIYF.

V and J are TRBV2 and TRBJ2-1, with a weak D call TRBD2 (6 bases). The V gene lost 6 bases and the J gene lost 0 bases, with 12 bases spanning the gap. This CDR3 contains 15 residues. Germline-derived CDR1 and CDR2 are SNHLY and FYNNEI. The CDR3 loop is CASRGGRSSYNEQFF. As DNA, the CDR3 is TGTGCCAGCAGAGGAGGGCGGAGCTCCTACAATGAGCAGTTCTTC.

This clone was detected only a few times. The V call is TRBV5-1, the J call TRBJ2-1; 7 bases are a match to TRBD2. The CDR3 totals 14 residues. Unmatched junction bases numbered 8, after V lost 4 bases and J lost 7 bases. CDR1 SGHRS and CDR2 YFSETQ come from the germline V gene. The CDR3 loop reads CASSPGRGENEQFF. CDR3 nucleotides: TGCGCCAGCAGCCCTGGGAGGGGAGAGAATGAGCAGTTCTTC.

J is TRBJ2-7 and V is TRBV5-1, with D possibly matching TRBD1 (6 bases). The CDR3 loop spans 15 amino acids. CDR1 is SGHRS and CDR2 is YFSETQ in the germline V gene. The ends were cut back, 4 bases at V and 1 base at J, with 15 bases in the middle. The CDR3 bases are TGCGCCAGCAGCCTCGGACAGACCTTATCCTACGAGCAGTACTTC. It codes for CASSLGQTLSYEQYF.

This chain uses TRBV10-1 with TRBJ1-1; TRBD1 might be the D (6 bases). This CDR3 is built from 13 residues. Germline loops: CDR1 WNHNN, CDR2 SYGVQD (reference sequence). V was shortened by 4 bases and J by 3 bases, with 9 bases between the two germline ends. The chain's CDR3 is CASSVSGDTEAFF. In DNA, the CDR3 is TGCGCCAGCAGTGTATCAGGGGACACTGAAGCTTTCTTT.

CDR3 amino acids: CSVEWVNEQFF. As DNA, the CDR3 is TGCAGCGTTGAGTGGGTAAATGAGCAGTTCTTC. The chain combines TRBV29-1 with TRBJ2-1, with D uncertain. Germline V gene sequence: CDR1 SQVTM, CDR2 ANQGSEA. This CDR3 spans 11 amino acids. The ends were cut back, 3 bases at V and 7 bases at J, with 7 bases in the middle.

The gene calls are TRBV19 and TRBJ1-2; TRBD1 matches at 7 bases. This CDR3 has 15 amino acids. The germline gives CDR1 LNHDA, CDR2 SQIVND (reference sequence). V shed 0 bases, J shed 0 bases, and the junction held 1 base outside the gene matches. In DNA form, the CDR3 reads TGTGCCAGTAGTATAGAGGGACAGCCTAACTATGGCTACACCTTC. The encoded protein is CASSIEGQPNYGYTF.

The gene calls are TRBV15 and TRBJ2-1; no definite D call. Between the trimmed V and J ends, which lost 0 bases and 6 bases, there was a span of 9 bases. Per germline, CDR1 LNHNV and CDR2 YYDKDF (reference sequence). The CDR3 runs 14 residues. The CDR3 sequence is CATSRDKGRNEQFF. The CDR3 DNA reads TGTGCCACCAGCAGAGATAAAGGGCGCAATGAGCAGTTCTTC.

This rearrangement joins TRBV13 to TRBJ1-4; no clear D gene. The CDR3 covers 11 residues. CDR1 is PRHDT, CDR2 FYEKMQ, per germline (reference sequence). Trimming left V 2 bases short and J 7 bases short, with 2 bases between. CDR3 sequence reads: CASSLREKLFF. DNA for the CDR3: TGTGCCAGCAGCTTACGTGAAAAACTGTTTTTT. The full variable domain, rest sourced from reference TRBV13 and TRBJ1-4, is AAGVIQSPRHLIKEKRETATLKCYPIPRHDTVYWYQQGPGQDPQFLISFYEKMQSDKGSIPDRFSAQQFSDYHSELNMSSLELGDSALYFCASSLREKLFFGSGTQLSVL.

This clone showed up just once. The CDR3 nucleotides read TGCAGCGGGTTAGACAGGGGCACTGAAGCTTTCTTT. Its protein product is CSGLDRGTEAFF. This rearrangement joins TRBV29-1 to TRBJ1-1, with 8 nucleotides matching TRBD1. The V gene end was trimmed by 7 bases and the J gene end by 4 bases; junction bases not matched to a gene: 5. The CDR3 is made up of 12 amino acids. The germline CDR1 and CDR2 sequences are SQVTM and ANQGSEA.

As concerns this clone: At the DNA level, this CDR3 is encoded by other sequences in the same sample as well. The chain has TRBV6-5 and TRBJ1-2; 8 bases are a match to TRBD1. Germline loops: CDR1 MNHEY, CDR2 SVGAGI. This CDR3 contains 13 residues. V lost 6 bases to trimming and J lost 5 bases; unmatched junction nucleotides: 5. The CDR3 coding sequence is TGTGCCAGCAGCCCCGACAGGGGATATGGCTACACCTTC. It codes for CASSPDRGYGYTF.

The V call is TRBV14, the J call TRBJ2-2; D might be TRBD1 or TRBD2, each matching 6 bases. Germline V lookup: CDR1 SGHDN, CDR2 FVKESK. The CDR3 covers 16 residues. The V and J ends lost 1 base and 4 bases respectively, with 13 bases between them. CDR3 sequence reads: CASSQGLGGSTGELFF. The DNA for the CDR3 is TGTGCCAGCAGCCAAGGTTTAGGGGGGAGCACCGGGGAGCTGTTTTTT. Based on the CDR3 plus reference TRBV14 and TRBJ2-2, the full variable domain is EAGVTQFPSHSVIEKGQTVTLRCDPISGHDNLYWYRRVMGKEIKFLLHFVKESKQDESGMPNNRFLAERTGGTYSTLKVQPAELEDSGVYFCASSQGLGGSTGELFFGEGSRLTVL.

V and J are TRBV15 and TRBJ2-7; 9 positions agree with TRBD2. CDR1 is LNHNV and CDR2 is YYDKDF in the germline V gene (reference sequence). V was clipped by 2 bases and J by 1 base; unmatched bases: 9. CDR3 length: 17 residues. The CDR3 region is CATSRPALAGSSYEQYF. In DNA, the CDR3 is TGTGCCACCAGCAGACCCGCACTAGCGGGCTCTTCCTACGAGCAGTACTTC.

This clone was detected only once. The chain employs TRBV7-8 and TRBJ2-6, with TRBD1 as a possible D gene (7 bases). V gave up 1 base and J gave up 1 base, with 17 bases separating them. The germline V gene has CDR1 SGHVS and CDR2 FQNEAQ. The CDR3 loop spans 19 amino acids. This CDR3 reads CASSLVGGRGASGANVLTF. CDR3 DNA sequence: TGTGCCAGCAGCTTAGTAGGCGGCAGGGGGGCTTCTGGGGCCAACGTCCTGACTTTC.

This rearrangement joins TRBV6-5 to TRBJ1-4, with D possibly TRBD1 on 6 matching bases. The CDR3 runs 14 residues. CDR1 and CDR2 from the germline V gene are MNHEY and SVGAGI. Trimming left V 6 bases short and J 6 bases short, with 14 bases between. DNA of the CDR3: TGTGCCAGCAGCCCCACAGGGAGCGATGAAAAACTGTTTTTT. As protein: CASSPTGSDEKLFF.